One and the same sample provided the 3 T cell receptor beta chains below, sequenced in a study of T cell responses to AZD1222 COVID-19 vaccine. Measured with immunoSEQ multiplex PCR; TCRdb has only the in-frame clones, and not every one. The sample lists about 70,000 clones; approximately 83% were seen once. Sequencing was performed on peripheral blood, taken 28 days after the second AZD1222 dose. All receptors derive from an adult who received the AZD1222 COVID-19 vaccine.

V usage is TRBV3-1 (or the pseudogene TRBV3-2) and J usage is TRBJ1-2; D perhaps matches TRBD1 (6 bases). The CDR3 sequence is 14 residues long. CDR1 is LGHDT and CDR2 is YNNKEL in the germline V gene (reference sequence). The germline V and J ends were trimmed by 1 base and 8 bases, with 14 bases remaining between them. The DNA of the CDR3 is TGTGCCAGCAGCCAAGTTCTCAGGGGTTGGGGCTACACCTTC. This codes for CASSQVLRGWGYTF.

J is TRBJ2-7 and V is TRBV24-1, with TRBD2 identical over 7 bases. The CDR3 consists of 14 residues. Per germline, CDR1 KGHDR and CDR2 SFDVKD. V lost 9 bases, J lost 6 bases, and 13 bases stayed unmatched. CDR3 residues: CATLGGQGGGEQYF. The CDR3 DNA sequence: TGTGCCACCCTTGGAGGGCAGGGCGGGGGCGAGCAGTACTTC.

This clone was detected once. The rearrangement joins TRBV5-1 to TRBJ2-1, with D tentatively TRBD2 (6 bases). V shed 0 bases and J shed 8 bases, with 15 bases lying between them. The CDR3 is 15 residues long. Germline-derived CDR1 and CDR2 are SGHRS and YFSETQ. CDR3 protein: CASSLAAGGRDEQFF. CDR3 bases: TGCGCCAGCAGCTTGGCGGCCGGGGGACGTGATGAGCAGTTCTTC.